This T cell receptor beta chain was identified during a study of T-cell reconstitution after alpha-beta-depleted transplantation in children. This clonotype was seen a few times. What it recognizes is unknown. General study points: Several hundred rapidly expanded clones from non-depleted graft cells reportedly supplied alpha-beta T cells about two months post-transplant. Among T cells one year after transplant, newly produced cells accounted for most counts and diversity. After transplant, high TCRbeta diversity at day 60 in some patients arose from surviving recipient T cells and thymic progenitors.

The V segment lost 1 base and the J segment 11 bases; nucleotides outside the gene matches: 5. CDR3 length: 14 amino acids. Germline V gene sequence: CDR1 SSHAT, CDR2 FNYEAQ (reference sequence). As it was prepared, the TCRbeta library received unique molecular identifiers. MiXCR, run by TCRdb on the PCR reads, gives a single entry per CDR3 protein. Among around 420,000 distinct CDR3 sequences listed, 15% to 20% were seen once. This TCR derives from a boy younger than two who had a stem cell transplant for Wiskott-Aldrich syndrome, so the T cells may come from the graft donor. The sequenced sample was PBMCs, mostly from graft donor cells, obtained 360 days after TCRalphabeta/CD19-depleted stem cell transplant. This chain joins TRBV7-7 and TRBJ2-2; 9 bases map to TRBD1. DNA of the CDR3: TGTGCCAGCAGCTTAGTTCCGGGACAGGGAGAGCTGTTTTTT. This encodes CASSLVPGQGELFF. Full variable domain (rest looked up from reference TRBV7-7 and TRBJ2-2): GAGVSQSPRYKVTKRGQDVTLRCDPISSHATLYWYQQALGQGPEFLTYFNYEAQPDKSGLPSDRFSAERPEGSISTLTIQRTEQRDSAMYRCASSLVPGQGELFFGEGSRLTVL.